In this sample, the clone carrying this TCR beta chain turned up once. Its specificity is not known. The PCR ran on 60 Vbeta and 13 Jbeta primers. TCRdb's copy holds only in-frame clones and misses some; the assay was immunoSEQ multiplex PCR. This sample has 150,000 to 200,000 clones; roughly 78% occur once, and the top ten carry 13%. This record comes from a study of cytomegalovirus exposure and HLA in healthy donors. At the level of the study: Ancestry clustering placed more than 80% of approximately 370 genotyped donors in the Caucasian-associated cluster. Whole-study findings and limits: A later examination showed that TCR association rates differed by HLA locus, with DRB1 most and HLA-C fewest. Presence/absence results assume similar sequencing depth per donor, which may not hold.

The V and J ends lost 4 bases and 2 bases respectively, with 13 bases between them. This CDR3 comprises 15 residues. Germline V lookup: CDR1 KGHSH, CDR2 LQKENI. This TCR came from a woman aged 45-60 years in good health and CMV-seropositive. The chain combines TRBV18 with TRBJ2-3; possible D gene TRBD2, 7 bases. The sample taken for sequencing was PBMCs. CDR3 protein: CASSLSGGPTDTQYF. CDR3 nucleotides: TGTGCCAGCTCACTTTCGGGGGGCCCCACAGATACGCAGTATTTT.